This passage covers 5 T cell receptor beta chains from one sample sequenced in a study of shared clonotypes between healthy human individuals. Sequencing used immunoSEQ multiplex PCR; TCRdb keeps in-frame clones, though not all of them. Counted here are about 2.2 million clones, about 93% occurring once; the ten biggest clones make up 1.7%. Naive CD8 cells, CD45RO-negative and positively selected for CCR7, excluded terminally differentiated effector memory CD45RA+ cells. Sequencing used naive CD8+ T cells from PBMCs. The receptor source for this set is a man aged 18-30 years in good health. Some clones in this sample may be carry-over from other donors' samples.

The V and J genes are TRBV15 and TRBJ1-1; TRBD1 matches at 8 bases. CDR3 size: 14 residues. The ends lost 5 bases at V and 0 bases at J; junction bases unmatched: 2. CDR1 and CDR2 from the germline V gene are LNHNV and YYDKDF (reference sequence). The DNA for the CDR3 is TGTGCCACCAGCGGGGGACAGGTGAACACTGAAGCTTTCTTT. Translating gives CATSGGQVNTEAFF.

The gene calls are TRBV7-9 and TRBJ1-6; D uncertain. The V end was cut by 5 bases, the J end by 10 bases, with 9 bases between. The CDR3 length is 12 residues. Germline-derived CDR1 and CDR2 are SEHNR and FQNEAQ (reference sequence). This CDR3 is CASSPQPSPLHF. For the CDR3, the DNA is TGTGCCAGCAGCCCCCAGCCCTCACCCCTCCACTTT. The variable domain in full, completed from reference TRBV7-9 and TRBJ1-6, reads DTGVSQNPRHKITKRGQNVTFRCDPISEHNRLYWYRQTLGQGPEFLTYFQNEAQLEKSRLLSDRFSAERPKGSFSTLEIQRTEQGDSAMYLCASSPQPSPLHFGNGTRLTVT.

The chain links TRBV28 to TRBJ2-6; TRBD2 matches 7 bases. The CDR3 sequence is 19 residues long. CDR1 MDHEN and CDR2 SYDVKM come from the germline V gene. For the CDR3, the DNA is TGTGCGACGGCAGCAGATAGGTCTAAACGGGAGGCTGGGGCCAACGTCCTGACTTTC. Translated, it gives CATAADRSKREAGANVLTF. Looking up the rest from reference TRBV28 and TRBJ2-6 gives the full variable domain: DVKVTQSSRYLVKRTGEKVFLECVQDMDHENMFWYRQDPGLGLRLIYFSYDVKMKEKGDIPEGYSVSREKKERFSLILESASTNQTSMYLCATAADRSKREAGANVLTFGAGSRLTVL.

The genes are TRBV6-6 and TRBJ2-5; TRBD2 might be the D (6 bases). The CDR3 contains 11 residues. Trimming stripped 8 bases from V and 4 bases from J, with 8 bases between. Germline values: CDR1 MNHNY, CDR2 SVGAGI (reference sequence). This chain's CDR3 is CASLGGETQYF. CDR3 DNA: TGTGCCAGCTTGGGGGGAGAGACCCAGTACTTC.

This chain connects TRBV2 to TRBJ2-1; D gene unclear. The germline V and J ends were trimmed by 1 base and 0 bases, with 13 bases remaining between them. This CDR3 region has 17 residues. Germline CDR1 reads SNHLY; CDR2 reads FYNNEI. The CDR3 sequence is CASSEEGPIISYNEQFF. DNA for the CDR3: TGTGCCAGCAGTGAAGAAGGACCCATCATCTCCTACAATGAGCAGTTCTTC.